The 30 T cell receptor beta chains listed next were all sequenced from one sample in a study of PD-L1 blockade in urothelial cancer. As for time point: pretreatment peripheral blood. Assay: immunoSEQ multiplex PCR; the TCRdb copy retains only in-frame clones and omits some. The sample has under 95,000 clones, more than 75% seen once. The starting material was PBMCs, obtained around atezolizumab (anti-PD-L1) treatment. The receptor source for this set is a man in his 60s with urothelial cancer.

The rearrangement uses TRBV7-3 and TRBJ2-1; D is undetermined. Germline V gives CDR1 SGHTA, CDR2 FQGTGA. CDR3 length: 16 residues. V lost 5 bases, J lost 0 bases, and 14 bases lay in between. The CDR3 DNA is TGTGCCAGCAGCCCCTTGTCCAGAGGCTCCTACAATGAGCAGTTCTTC. Translated, it gives CASSPLSRGSYNEQFF.

The rearrangement links TRBV6-5 to TRBJ1-1; perhaps TRBD1 as D (5 bases). The germline CDR1 and CDR2 sequences are MNHEY and SVGAGI. The CDR3 runs 14 residues. Trimming removed 4 bases from V and 0 bases from J, with 9 bases in between. The CDR3 bases are TGTGCCAGCAGTTCCGACAGCCTGAACACTGAAGCTTTCTTT. This codes for CASSSDSLNTEAFF.

The chain combines TRBV15 with TRBJ1-3; unclear D gene. Trimming shortened V by 4 bases and J by 0 bases, and 7 bases separated the two germline ends. Per germline, CDR1 LNHNV and CDR2 YYDKDF (reference sequence). The CDR3 is made up of 14 amino acids. The CDR3 DNA reads TGTGCCACCAGCATCAGGATCTCTGGAAACACCATATATTTT. This translates into CATSIRISGNTIYF.

The genes are TRBV4-2 and TRBJ2-1, with D possibly being TRBD2 (5 bases). The CDR3 is 17 amino acids. Trimming stripped 0 bases from V and 4 bases from J, with 16 bases between. CDR1 is LGHNA and CDR2 is YNFKEQ in the germline V gene. The CDR3 coding sequence is TGTGCCAGCAGCCAAGATGTCTTTACGGACTTATACAATGAGCAGTTCTTC. It encodes CASSQDVFTDLYNEQFF.

This clone was counted between two and nine times. This chain joins TRBV11-3 and TRBJ1-2; D possibly corresponds to TRBD1 (6 bases). Trimming took off 5 bases at V and 2 bases at J, with 12 bases between the two ends. The CDR3 contains 14 residues. Germline CDR1 is SGHNT and CDR2 is YENEEA. CDR3 bases: TGTGCCAGCAGCGGCAGGACAGAGAACTATGGCTACACCTTC. The encoded protein is CASSGRTENYGYTF.

This rearrangement joins TRBV7-2 to TRBJ2-1; 8 bases agree with TRBD2. J lost 5 bases, V lost 5 bases, and 8 bases had no gene match. The CDR3 length is 15 residues. Germline CDR1 and CDR2: SGHTA and FQGNSA. The CDR3 is CASSRGERGNNEQFF. The CDR3 DNA sequence: TGTGCCAGCAGCCGCGGGGAGCGGGGGAACAATGAGCAGTTCTTC.

By share, this clone counts as medium-sized. Here the CDR3 reads CASSAVGTGAGELFF. CDR3 coding DNA: TGCGCCAGCAGTGCCGTTGGGACAGGGGCCGGGGAGCTGTTTTTT. The gene calls are TRBV10-1 and TRBJ2-2; 10 bases are a match to TRBD1. Germline V gives CDR1 WNHNN, CDR2 SYGVQD (reference sequence). The ends lost 4 bases at V and 6 bases at J; junction bases unmatched: 5. The CDR3 is made up of 15 amino acids.

This clone was recorded only once. The CDR3 DNA is TGTGCCAGCAGTGACGAGCGGCCCGGGGATACGCAGTATTTT. Translation gives CASSDERPGDTQYF. The chain couples TRBV2 to TRBJ2-3; the D gene is possibly TRBD2 (5 bases). Trimming took 3 bases from V and 6 from J, leaving 13 bases between them. The CDR3 is made up of 14 amino acids. CDR1 is SNHLY and CDR2 is FYNNEI in the germline V gene.

Points on this clone: Possible read error: a much larger clone is one base away. The V and J genes are TRBV2 and TRBJ1-2; 9 bases align to TRBD1. V shed 6 bases, J shed 2 bases, and the junction held 1 base outside the gene matches. Germline CDR1 is SNHLY and CDR2 is FYNNEI. The CDR3 runs 13 residues. The CDR3 here is CASSTGGNYGYTF. As DNA, the CDR3 is TGTGCCAGCAGCACAGGGGGCAACTATGGCTACACCTTC.

The genes are TRBV7-9 and TRBJ2-5; 7 bases are a match to TRBD2. Per germline, CDR1 SEHNR and CDR2 FQNEAQ (reference sequence). The CDR3 covers 15 residues. Germline trimming cut 5 bases from V and 3 bases from J; bases unmatched to any gene: 9. This chain's CDR3 is CASSPQPAGKETQYF. CDR3 DNA: TGTGCCAGCAGCCCTCAACCAGCGGGGAAAGAGACCCAGTACTTC.

The chain links TRBV30 to TRBJ1-2; D remains ambiguous. V lost 8 bases and J 8 bases, leaving 21 bases between the germline ends. The CDR3 covers 13 residues. Germline CDR1 and CDR2: GTSNPN and SVGIG (reference sequence). In DNA form, the CDR3 reads TGTGCCGGAGCGCCGCGACGGTCTAGCGGCTACACCTTC. Encoded protein: CAGAPRRSSGYTF.

In this sample, this clone turned up once. V gene TRBV9 combines with J gene TRBJ2-5; 8 nucleotides agree with TRBD2. The CDR3 consists of 17 residues. Germline V gene lookup returns CDR1 SGDLS and CDR2 YYNGEE. V gave up 0 bases and J gave up 2 bases; unmatched junction bases: 9. DNA of the CDR3: TGTGCCAGCAGCGTAGTCGGGGGGAGCGGGAGACAAGAGACCCAGTACTTC. The encoded protein is CASSVVGGSGRQETQYF.

The chain has TRBV7-2 and TRBJ2-3, with TRBD2 identical over 8 bases. Germline V lookup: CDR1 SGHTA, CDR2 FQGNSA. CDR3 length: 15 residues. Trimming removed 6 bases from V and 0 bases from J; junction bases left unmatched: 5. The CDR3 spells CASRRLATSTDTQYF. DNA of the CDR3: TGTGCCAGCAGAAGACTAGCGACGAGCACAGATACGCAGTATTTT.

The chain carries TRBV15 and TRBJ1-2; TRBD1 matches 7 bases. The V gene's germline CDR1 is LNHNV and CDR2 YYDKDF (reference sequence). The V and J ends lost 1 base and 6 bases, in that order; junction bases with no gene match: 5. The CDR3 runs to 14 residues. The CDR3 DNA sequence: TGTGCCACCAGCAGAGCAGGGGGTTTTGATGGCTACACCTTC. Protein sequence: CATSRAGGFDGYTF.

The rearrangement joins TRBV6-6 to TRBJ2-5; 12 positions match TRBD1. Losses at the gene ends were 5 bases for V and 5 bases for J; bases not matched to a gene: 3. CDR1 and CDR2 (germline): MNHNY, SVGAGI (reference sequence). This CDR3 is 14 amino acids long. The chain's CDR3 is CASSRDRGHETQYF. The CDR3 DNA reads TGTGCCAGCAGTAGGGACAGGGGGCATGAGACCCAGTACTTC.

This clone turned up a few times. The V gene is TRBV5-1, the J gene TRBJ2-7; 7 nucleotides match TRBD1. Trimming took 4 bases from V and 2 from J; bases not matched to a gene: 9. CDR3 length: 15 residues. Germline assignment: CDR1 SGHRS and CDR2 YFSETQ. DNA of the CDR3: TGCGCCAGCAGCGTAAACACCGGGACAGCCTACGAGCAGTACTTC. This sequence encodes CASSVNTGTAYEQYF.

This clone was observed a few times. This chain links TRBV9 with TRBJ2-1; 9 bases match TRBD2. Germline values: CDR1 SGDLS, CDR2 YYNGEE. The CDR3 is 15 residues long. V shed 0 bases, J shed 5 bases, and the junction held 3 bases outside the gene matches. For the CDR3, the DNA is TGTGCCAGCAGCGTAGCCCCTAGCGGGGACAATGAGCAGTTCTTC. Amino acids: CASSVAPSGDNEQFF.

Only a few counts were recorded for this clone. The chain carries TRBV2 and TRBJ2-5; 10 bases agree with TRBD2. The CDR3 is 15 residues long. Germline CDR1 SNHLY, CDR2 FYNNEI. J lost 5 bases, V lost 7 bases, and 10 bases had no gene match. CDR3 protein: CASIRGSGGKETQYF. The DNA for the CDR3 is TGTGCCAGCATCCGGGGTAGCGGGGGGAAGGAGACCCAGTACTTC.

The rearrangement uses TRBV5-1 and TRBJ1-4, with D maybe TRBD1 (6 bases). Germline V gene sequence: CDR1 SGHRS, CDR2 YFSETQ. The CDR3 loop spans 14 amino acids. Trimming removed 0 bases from V and 8 bases from J, with 11 bases in between. The DNA for the CDR3 is TGCGCCAGCAGCTTGGCAAGGGGGTCGGAAAAACTGTTTTTT. This translates into CASSLARGSEKLFF.

The CDR3 here is CASTRRLAGPGEQYF. DNA of the CDR3: TGTGCCAGCACTCGGCGGCTAGCGGGGCCGGGGGAGCAGTACTTC. This chain connects TRBV2 to TRBJ2-7; 9 nucleotides align to TRBD2. V dropped 7 bases and J dropped 7; count of bases not matched to a gene: 14. CDR3 length equals 15 residues. The germline CDR1 and CDR2 sequences are SNHLY and FYNNEI. Based on the CDR3 plus reference TRBV2 and TRBJ2-7, the full variable domain is EPEVTQTPSHQVTQMGQEVILRCVPISNHLYFYWYRQILGQKVEFLVSFYNNEISEKSEIFDDQFSVERPDGSNFTLKIRSTKLEDSAMYFCASTRRLAGPGEQYFGPGTRLTVT.

The V call is TRBV7-6, the J call TRBJ2-7, with 7 bases identical to TRBD2. The CDR3 loop spans 15 amino acids. J gave up 7 bases and V 5 bases, and 14 bases lay outside the gene matches. Germline-derived CDR1 and CDR2 are SGHVS and FNYEAQ. CDR3 protein: CASSPPGLRSREQYF. CDR3 DNA: TGTGCCAGCAGCCCTCCGGGACTAAGATCTCGAGAGCAGTACTTC.

This clone was picked up one time. V is TRBV6-1 and J is TRBJ1-2; 7 bases are a match to TRBD1. The germline CDR1 and CDR2 sequences are MNHNS and SASEGT. J was trimmed by 4 bases and V by 2 bases; bases with no gene match: 10. The CDR3 length is 16 residues. The CDR3 sequence is CASSERAGQFFYGYTF. The CDR3 DNA reads TGTGCCAGCAGTGAACGGGCGGGACAGTTTTTCTATGGCTACACCTTC.

The chain combines TRBV11-3 with TRBJ2-1; 8 nucleotides match TRBD2. After removal of 3 bases from V and 3 bases from J, the junction contained 10 bases not matched to a gene. CDR1 and CDR2 (germline): SGHNT, YENEEA. The CDR3 totals 17 residues. For the CDR3, the DNA is TGTGCCAGCAGCTTGGCAGGGCGCGGGAGGAGCTACAATGAGCAGTTCTTC. Amino acids: CASSLAGRGRSYNEQFF.

The chain employs TRBV5-6 and TRBJ1-1; D perhaps matches TRBD1 (5 bases). Per germline, CDR1 SGHDT and CDR2 YYEEEE. V lost 4 bases and J lost 1, with 17 bases in between. The CDR3 runs to 16 residues. The DNA of the CDR3 is TGTGCCAGCAGCATAACGCGGGGGTATCGGAACACTGAAGCTTTCTTT. It codes for CASSITRGYRNTEAFF.

The CDR3 bases are TGTGCCTGGAGTGTAAGCTTCGAGCAGTACTTC. This codes for CAWSVSFEQYF. J is TRBJ2-7 and V is TRBV30; no firm D call. This CDR3 region has 11 residues. Germline-derived CDR1 and CDR2 are GTSNPN and SVGIG (reference sequence). Trimming took 0 bases from V and 6 from J, leaving 6 bases between them. Full variable domain (missing parts from reference TRBV30 and TRBJ2-7): SQTIHQWPATLVQPVGSPLSLECTVEGTSNPNLYWYRQAAGRGLQLLFYSVGIGQISSEVPQNLSASRPQDRQFILSSKKLLLSDSGFYLCAWSVSFEQYFGPGTRLTVT.

V is TRBV18 and J is TRBJ2-1; 9 nucleotides agree with TRBD2. V gave up 4 bases and J gave up 8 bases; unmatched junction bases: 6. CDR3 length: 14 amino acids. From germline, CDR1 is KGHSH and CDR2 LQKENI. CDR3 DNA sequence: TGTGCCAGCTCACTGGCGGGACTAGCCTATGAGCAGTTCTTC. Protein product: CASSLAGLAYEQFF.

This chain connects TRBV5-1 to TRBJ1-2; D call uncertain. Between the trimmed V and J ends, which lost 2 bases and 6 bases, there was a span of 17 bases. CDR1 SGHRS and CDR2 YFSETQ come from the germline V gene. The CDR3 has 15 residues. CDR3 amino acids: CASSFRPGLGDGYTF. For the CDR3, the DNA is TGCGCCAGCAGCTTCCGTCCGGGGTTGGGCGATGGCTACACCTTC.

With respect to this clone: The junction does not match germline at one end; this may be a read error. The rearrangement joins TRBV6-1 to TRBJ1-5; D is perhaps TRBD1 (5 bases). The CDR3 is made up of 17 amino acids. CDR1 MNHNS and CDR2 SASEGT come from the germline V gene. The CDR3 nucleotides are TGTGCCAGCAGCGAAGGCAGGGCCCGCGGGGGCAATCAGCCCCAGCATTTT. Protein product: CASSEGRARGGNQPQHF.

The chain has TRBV29-1 and TRBJ1-3; 9 positions match TRBD1. The junction had 5 bases not matched to a gene; V was cut back by 4 bases and J by 4 bases. This CDR3 spans 14 amino acids. CDR1 is SQVTM, CDR2 ANQGSEA, per germline. The CDR3 loop is CSVAGTGNGNTIYF. For the CDR3, the DNA is TGCAGCGTTGCCGGGACAGGGAACGGAAACACCATATATTTT.

The rearrangement links TRBV2 to TRBJ2-2; the match to TRBD1 covers 8 bases. CDR1 is SNHLY and CDR2 is FYNNEI in the germline V gene. V shed 7 bases and J 8 bases; nucleotides not matched to a gene: 12. This CDR3 has 15 residues. The DNA of the CDR3 is TGTGCCAGCAAGGATTGGACAGGGACCCAAGGGGAGCTGTTTTTT. Its translation: CASKDWTGTQGELFF.